Following are 29 T cell receptor beta chains from one sample sequenced in a study of OX40 agonist ivuxolimab in advanced cancers. Profiled with immunoSEQ multiplex PCR; TCRdb holds only in-frame clones, not every one. The data show roughly 120,000 clones, with approximately 89% seen just once and less than 0.35% held by the top ten. Sequences were derived from CD4+ or CD8+ T cells sorted from blood, sampled in a trial of the OX40 agonist ivuxolimab. The receptors derive from an adult with an advanced solid tumor such as melanoma, head and neck, liver or kidney cancer.

The genes are TRBV27 and TRBJ1-1, with unresolved D. Trimming shortened V by 3 bases and J by 1 base, and 12 bases separated the two germline ends. Germline V gives CDR1 MNHEY, CDR2 SMNVEV (reference sequence). The CDR3 runs 15 residues. As DNA, the CDR3 is TGTGCCAGCAGTTTTTCGGCAGGACGGAACACTGAAGCTTTCTTT. Its protein product is CASSFSAGRNTEAFF.

This clone occurred once. This sequence joins TRBV4-2 and TRBJ1-5; D gene uncertain. V gave up 4 bases and J gave up 1 base, with 11 bases separating them. This CDR3 spans 15 amino acids. Germline V gene data show CDR1 as LGHNA and CDR2 as YNFKEQ. CDR3 in amino acids: CASSPAGESNQPQHF. The CDR3 DNA reads as TGTGCCAGCAGCCCGGCAGGTGAGAGCAATCAGCCCCAGCATTTT.

This chain connects TRBV7-9 to TRBJ2-1; 8 bases map to TRBD2. Germline V gene sequence: CDR1 SEHNR, CDR2 FQNEAQ (reference sequence). CDR3 length equals 13 residues. Trimming took 3 bases from V and 6 from J; bases not matched to a gene: 1. The CDR3 DNA is TGTGCCAGCAGCTTGGGACTAGGCAATGAGCAGTTCTTC. Its protein is CASSLGLGNEQFF.

The chain joins TRBV29-1 to TRBJ2-1, with 12 bases aligning to TRBD2. Germline assignment: CDR1 SQVTM and CDR2 ANQGSEA. The CDR3 is made up of 13 amino acids. V was clipped by 5 bases and J by 8 bases; unmatched bases: 4. Written as DNA, the CDR3 is TGCAGCGTTCTAGCGGGGGGGCGGGATGAGCAGTTCTTC. This gives the protein CSVLAGGRDEQFF.

The V call is TRBV2, the J call TRBJ1-1, with 8 bases lining up with TRBD1. V lost 7 bases and J lost 4; bases outside the gene matches: 8. The CDR3 extends over 14 amino acids. Germline V gene lookup returns CDR1 SNHLY and CDR2 FYNNEI. CDR3 sequence: CASITRGQATEAFF. In DNA, the CDR3 is TGTGCCAGCATTACCAGGGGGCAGGCCACTGAAGCTTTCTTT.

V and J are TRBV11-1 and TRBJ2-6; D is ambiguous. Per the germline V gene, CDR1 is SGHAT and CDR2 is FQDESV (reference sequence). The CDR3 has 15 amino acids. Trimming took off 5 bases at V and 0 bases at J, with 8 bases between the two ends. In DNA form, the CDR3 reads TGTGCCAGCAGCCCGTGGAGCTCTGGGGCCAACGTCCTGACTTTC. Encoded protein: CASSPWSSGANVLTF.

The gene calls are TRBV2 and TRBJ1-2, with 7 bases identical to TRBD1. The junction had 5 bases not matched to a gene; V was cut back by 5 bases and J by 2 bases. Germline CDR1 SNHLY, CDR2 FYNNEI. This CDR3 is 14 amino acids long. The CDR3 DNA reads as TGTGCCAGCAGTCCTGACAGGGCCAACTATGGCTACACCTTC. Amino acid sequence: CASSPDRANYGYTF.

V usage is TRBV6-5 and J usage is TRBJ2-3, with a possible D match to TRBD2 (6 bases). V was cut by 4 bases and J by 6 bases, with 8 bases left in between. The CDR3 has 12 amino acids. Germline V gene sequence: CDR1 MNHEY, CDR2 SVGAGI. CDR3 in DNA: TGTGCCAGCAGTTCCGCGGGGGATACGCAGTATTTT. Protein: CASSSAGDTQYF.

The chain couples TRBV5-1 to TRBJ1-1; 7 nucleotides match TRBD1. Germline CDR1 and CDR2: SGHRS and YFSETQ. This CDR3 spans 14 amino acids. V shed 1 base and J 6 bases; nucleotides not matched to a gene: 6. DNA for the CDR3: TGCGCCAGCAGCTTGAGGGGGCAGGGGGCTGAAGCTTTCTTT. Amino acids: CASSLRGQGAEAFF.

This clone was seen once. The gene calls are TRBV19 and TRBJ1-5; TRBD1 agrees at 8 bases. This CDR3 has 15 amino acids. Looked up from germline, CDR1 is LNHDA and CDR2 is SQIVND (reference sequence). V was pared by 4 bases and J by 2 bases, with 4 bases of the junction left unmatched. The CDR3: CASSTDREGNQPQHF. In DNA, the CDR3 is TGTGCCAGTAGTACGGACAGGGAAGGCAATCAGCCCCAGCATTTT.

This rearrangement joins TRBV30 to TRBJ1-2; D gene ambiguous. V was clipped by 4 bases and J by 2 bases, with 14 bases between them. CDR1 is GTSNPN, CDR2 SVGIG, per germline (reference sequence). CDR3 length: 14 residues. CDR3 bases: TGTGCCTGGATCCGGGTACCGATGAACTATGGCTACACCTTC. It is translated as CAWIRVPMNYGYTF.

The chain recombines TRBV11-3 with TRBJ2-3; TRBD2 is a possible D gene (5 bases). In germline, CDR1 is SGHNT, CDR2 YENEEA. The germline V and J ends were trimmed by 4 bases and 3 bases, with 14 bases remaining between them. This CDR3 is built from 15 residues. The chain's CDR3 is CASSSSSLRTDTQYF. The CDR3 bases are TGTGCCAGCAGCTCTAGCTCCCTTCGTACAGATACGCAGTATTTT.

This chain links TRBV6-5 with TRBJ2-3; 9 bases line up with TRBD2. Germline V gene data show CDR1 as MNHEY and CDR2 as SVGAGI. The length of the CDR3 is 14 residues. V lost 6 bases to trimming and J lost 8 bases; unmatched junction nucleotides: 9. The CDR3 DNA follows: TGTGCCAGCAGGAGGACTAGCGTCCTTGGTACGCAGTATTTT. Its translation: CASRRTSVLGTQYF.

The V gene is TRBV2, the J gene TRBJ1-4; 10 bases line up with TRBD1. The germline V gene encodes CDR1 SNHLY and CDR2 FYNNEI. CDR3 size: 13 residues. V shed 6 bases, J shed 8 bases, and the junction held 3 bases outside the gene matches. In DNA form, the CDR3 reads TGTGCCAGCAGGGGACAGGGGAGCGAAAAACTGTTTTTT. Amino acids: CASRGQGSEKLFF. Looking up the rest from reference TRBV2 and TRBJ1-4 gives the full variable domain: EPEVTQTPSHQVTQMGQEVILRCVPISNHLYFYWYRQILGQKVEFLVSFYNNEISEKSEIFDDQFSVERPDGSNFTLKIRSTKLEDSAMYFCASRGQGSEKLFFGSGTQLSVL.

V usage is TRBV2 and J usage is TRBJ1-1; unclear D gene. The CDR3 is 14 amino acids. Germline lookup yields CDR1 SNHLY and CDR2 FYNNEI. V lost 9 bases and J lost 2, with 16 bases in between. The CDR3 region has the DNA TGTGCCAGTAGCCGGGATCAATACAACACTGAAGCTTTCTTT. Amino acids: CASSRDQYNTEAFF.

J is TRBJ1-6 and V is TRBV18; 8 bases agree with TRBD1. The germline V gene encodes CDR1 KGHSH and CDR2 LQKENI. CDR3 size: 16 residues. V shed 2 bases and J 7 bases; nucleotides not matched to a gene: 7. The CDR3 reads CASSPGGTGKNSPLHF. The CDR3 DNA sequence: TGTGCCAGCTCACCAGGGGGGACAGGAAAAAATTCACCCCTCCACTTT.

This chain links TRBV27 with TRBJ1-1; unclear D gene. Germline lookup yields CDR1 MNHEY and CDR2 SMNVEV (reference sequence). CDR3 size: 13 residues. V was shortened by 2 bases and J by 6 bases, with 10 bases between the two germline ends. The CDR3 nucleotides read TGTGCCAGCAGTTTAGTCTGGGGAGCTGAAGCTTTCTTT. Amino acid sequence: CASSLVWGAEAFF.

CDR3: CASSPQGNYGYTF. In DNA, the CDR3 is TGTGCCAGCAGCCCACAGGGAAACTATGGCTACACCTTC. The V call is TRBV16, the J call TRBJ1-2; D perhaps matches TRBD1 (6 bases). The CDR3 length is 13 residues. Germline CDR1 reads KGHSY; CDR2 reads FQNENV. Trimming removed 4 bases from V and 2 bases from J, with 8 bases in between. The variable domain in full, with the rest retrieved from reference TRBV16 and TRBJ1-2, is GEEVAQTPKHLVRGEGQKAKLYCAPIKGHSYVFWYQQVLKNEFKFLISFQNENVFDETGMPKERFSAKCLPNSPCSLEIQATKLEDSAVYFCASSPQGNYGYTFGSGTRLTVV.

The CDR3 here is CASSFPGGEQYF. In DNA, the CDR3 is TGTGCCAGCAGTTTCCCCGGGGGCGAGCAGTACTTC. The V gene is TRBV27, the J gene TRBJ2-7, with D perhaps TRBD2 (6 bases). The germline CDR1 and CDR2 sequences are MNHEY and SMNVEV (reference sequence). The CDR3 loop spans 12 amino acids. Trimming stripped 3 bases from V and 6 bases from J, with 9 bases between.

This rearrangement joins TRBV5-1 to TRBJ1-1, with 11 bases aligning to TRBD1. The germline gives CDR1 SGHRS, CDR2 YFSETQ. The length of the CDR3 is 13 residues. V lost 5 bases, J lost 4 bases, and 1 base stayed unmatched. The CDR3 DNA is TGCGCCAGCAGAGGGACAGGGGGCACTGAAGCTTTCTTT. Translating it yields CASRGTGGTEAFF.

The V call is TRBV7-9, the J call TRBJ2-2; possible D gene TRBD2, 5 bases. The germline CDR1 and CDR2 sequences are SEHNR and FQNEAQ (reference sequence). V lost 1 base and J 2 bases, leaving 8 bases between the germline ends. CDR3 length: 15 residues. The CDR3 reads CASSLGSGNTGELFF. CDR3 DNA: TGTGCCAGCAGCTTAGGAAGCGGTAACACCGGGGAGCTGTTTTTT.

The chain recombines TRBV19 with TRBJ2-3; no reliable D call. The CDR3 runs 16 residues. V lost 6 bases, J lost 0 bases, and 16 bases lay in between. From germline, CDR1 is LNHDA and CDR2 SQIVND (reference sequence). CDR3 region: CASSPFSQASTDTQYF. The CDR3, as DNA: TGTGCCAGTAGCCCCTTTAGCCAGGCCAGCACAGATACGCAGTATTTT. Variable domain in full (rest from reference TRBV19 and TRBJ2-3): DGGITQSPKYLFRKEGQNVTLSCEQNLNHDAMYWYRQDPGQGLRLIYYSQIVNDFQKGDIAEGYSVSREKKESFPLTVTSAQKNPTAFYLCASSPFSQASTDTQYFGPGTRLTVL.

This chain joins TRBV4-1 and TRBJ2-1, with 7 bases identical to TRBD2. The CDR3 is made up of 14 amino acids. After removal of 4 bases from V and 6 bases from J, the junction contained 6 bases not matched to a gene. CDR1 MGHRA and CDR2 YSYEKL come from the germline V gene. CDR3 DNA sequence: TGCGCCAGCAGCCTTAATGGACTAGTCAATGAGCAGTTCTTC. This translates into CASSLNGLVNEQFF.

The gene calls are TRBV6-1 and TRBJ1-1; tentatively, D is TRBD1 (5 bases). This CDR3 spans 15 amino acids. From germline, CDR1 is MNHNS and CDR2 SASEGT. Trimming removed 6 bases from V and 4 bases from J, with 18 bases in between. CDR3: CASRGGAESTTEAFF. The CDR3 nucleotides are TGTGCCAGCAGGGGCGGGGCCGAGTCAACCACTGAAGCTTTCTTT.

The chain employs TRBV14 and TRBJ1-3, with D perhaps TRBD1 (6 bases). CDR1 is SGHDN, CDR2 FVKESK, per germline. This CDR3 is built from 15 residues. Trimming took off 2 bases at V and 4 bases at J, with 12 bases between the two ends. Here the CDR3 DNA reads TGTGCCAGCAGCCAAAGGGGGGAAGCCGGAAACACCATATATTTT. Amino acids: CASSQRGEAGNTIYF.

CDR3: CASSPFSGRGSYNEQFF. In nucleotides, the CDR3 is TGTGCCAGCAGTCCCTTTAGCGGGAGGGGCTCCTACAATGAGCAGTTCTTC. The chain recombines TRBV27 with TRBJ2-1, with 11 positions matching TRBD2. Trimming at V came to 5 bases and at J to 0 bases, leaving 6 bases not matched to a gene. There are 17 residues in the CDR3. From germline, CDR1 is MNHEY and CDR2 SMNVEV (reference sequence).

V usage is TRBV11-2 and J usage is TRBJ2-7; D is ambiguous. Germline CDR1 SGHAT, CDR2 FQNNGV. The CDR3 runs to 14 residues. Deletions cut 0 bases from V and 1 base from J, with 7 bases between. CDR3 protein: CASSLDLESYEQYF. CDR3 nucleotides: TGTGCCAGCAGCTTAGATTTGGAGTCCTACGAGCAGTACTTC.

The chain uses TRBV18 and TRBJ1-4; no reliable D call. V was shortened by 10 bases and J by 4 bases, with 10 bases between the two germline ends. The CDR3 has 12 residues. Germline CDR1 KGHSH, CDR2 LQKENI. CDR3 in amino acids: CATGRDNEKLFF. As DNA, the CDR3 is TGTGCCACCGGGCGAGATAATGAAAAACTGTTTTTT.

This chain links TRBV6-5 with TRBJ2-3; 11 bases match TRBD1. Trimming took 6 bases from V and 3 from J; bases not matched to a gene: 2. The CDR3 extends over 14 amino acids. Germline assignment: CDR1 MNHEY and CDR2 SVGAGI. The CDR3 DNA sequence: TGTGCCAGCAGCGGGACAGGGGGAACAGATACGCAGTATTTT. Translating it yields CASSGTGGTDTQYF.